These 25 T cell receptor beta chains were all obtained from the same sample, sequenced in a study of blood T cell repertoires in COVID-19. TCRdb's table, derived via immunoSEQ multiplex PCR, lists solely in-frame clones and lacks some. The table records hundreds of thousands of clones, around 92% of them present only once. Input material: peripheral blood. The receptors were gathered from a woman in her thirties with COVID-19, enrolled during active disease.

This chain joins TRBV11-2 and TRBJ1-3; perhaps TRBD1 as D (6 bases). The CDR3 sequence is 17 residues long. Germline CDR1 and CDR2: SGHAT and FQNNGV. Trimming took off 1 base at V and 3 bases at J, with 16 bases between the two ends. As DNA, the CDR3 is TGTGCCAGCAGCTTAGCCCCCAGGGGACGGCGTGGAAACACCATATATTTT. Translating gives CASSLAPRGRRGNTIYF.

Ten or more counts support this clone. The genes are TRBV3-1 (or the pseudogene TRBV3-2) and TRBJ2-3; 12 bases map to TRBD2. The CDR3 length is 16 residues. Germline V CDR1 and CDR2: LGHDT, YNNKEL (reference sequence). The junction had 6 bases not matched to a gene; V was cut back by 5 bases and J by 3 bases. This chain's CDR3 is CASSDLAGGQTDTQYF. The CDR3 coding sequence is TGTGCCAGCAGCGACCTAGCGGGGGGGCAGACAGATACGCAGTATTTT.

The CDR3 nucleotides are TGTGCCAGCAGAGGACAGGGGGGGACCATTCAGTACTTC. It specifies CASRGQGGTIQYF. The genes are TRBV6-5 and TRBJ2-4; 10 positions match TRBD1. After removal of 6 bases from V and 9 bases from J, the junction contained 5 bases not matched to a gene. Germline V gene sequence: CDR1 MNHEY, CDR2 SVGAGI. The CDR3 is made up of 13 amino acids.

This clone came up once. The chain links TRBV11-2 to TRBJ1-1, with D unresolved. The V end was cut by 10 bases, the J end by 3 bases, with 9 bases between. CDR1 is SGHAT, CDR2 FQNNGV, per germline. The CDR3 spans 11 residues. The CDR3 coding sequence is TGTGCCATTTACGAGGACACTGAAGCTTTCTTT. This codes for CAIYEDTEAFF.

V gene TRBV5-1 combines with J gene TRBJ1-3, with TRBD1 as a possible D gene (5 bases). Trimming cost V 5 bases and J 0 bases, with 6 bases left between them. The germline gives CDR1 SGHRS, CDR2 YFSETQ. This CDR3 has 13 residues. The CDR3: CASRTDSGNTIYF. The CDR3 DNA follows: TGCGCCAGCAGGACAGACTCTGGAAACACCATATATTTT.

This clone was found once. The chain employs TRBV6-5 and TRBJ2-5, with 9 bases aligning to TRBD1. CDR3 length equals 16 residues. Trimming at V came to 5 bases and at J to 2 bases, leaving 9 bases not matched to a gene. CDR1 and CDR2 (germline): MNHEY, SVGAGI. The DNA of the CDR3 is TGTGCCAGCAGTCACTACCCGACAGGGGGACAAGAGACCCAGTACTTC. Its translation: CASSHYPTGGQETQYF.

This clone was observed once. The chain combines TRBV9 with TRBJ1-6; the D gene is possibly TRBD1 (5 bases). V lost 0 bases and J 4 bases, leaving 8 bases between the germline ends. This CDR3 region has 15 residues. Germline V gene lookup returns CDR1 SGDLS and CDR2 YYNGEE. The CDR3: CASSVGGGYNSPLHF. CDR3 DNA sequence: TGTGCCAGCAGCGTAGGGGGGGGGTATAATTCACCCCTCCACTTT.

The rearrangement joins TRBV11-2 to TRBJ2-4; D is unclear. The germline CDR1 and CDR2 sequences are SGHAT and FQNNGV. V lost 7 bases, J lost 0 bases, and 10 bases lay in between. The CDR3 length is 14 residues. The CDR3 sequence is CASTTGVAKNIQYF. As DNA, the CDR3 is TGTGCCAGCACAACCGGAGTAGCCAAAAACATTCAGTACTTC.

The chain combines TRBV9 with TRBJ2-3; D remains unclear. This CDR3 has 14 residues. The germline V gene has CDR1 SGDLS and CDR2 YYNGEE. The V end lost 0 bases, the J end lost 6 bases, and 11 bases lay between the germline ends. This chain's CDR3 is CASSVAPSPDTQYF. The CDR3 DNA is TGTGCCAGCAGCGTAGCCCCTAGTCCGGATACGCAGTATTTT.

The V gene is TRBV28, the J gene TRBJ1-2; D is possibly TRBD1 (6 bases). CDR1 is MDHEN and CDR2 is SYDVKM in the germline V gene. Trimming pared 6 bases from V and 3 bases from J, leaving 20 bases between. This CDR3 is built from 16 residues. CDR3 DNA sequence: TGTGCCAGCAGGGGAACTAGTCTGGGGGCGGACTATGGCTACACCTTC. This translates into CASRGTSLGADYGYTF.

The chain is built from TRBV21-1 and TRBJ1-6. TRBV21-1 counts as a pseudogene. The CDR3 has 19 amino acids. The DNA for the CDR3 is TGTGCCAGCAGCAAAGGGCGTGGTTTGGAGACCTATTATAATTCACCCCTCCACTTT. This translates into CASSKGRGLETYYNSPLHF.

This chain connects TRBV7-9 to TRBJ2-5; 8 bases are a match to TRBD1. CDR1 and CDR2 (germline): SEHNR, FQNEAQ (reference sequence). V gave up 2 bases and J gave up 0 bases; unmatched junction bases: 2. The CDR3 runs 15 residues. CDR3 in DNA: TGTGCCAGCAGCTTAACAGGGGGTAACCAAGAGACCCAGTACTTC. Translating it yields CASSLTGGNQETQYF.

The V and J genes are TRBV5-1 and TRBJ2-7; TRBD1 matches at 8 bases. Per the germline V gene, CDR1 is SGHRS and CDR2 is YFSETQ. V gave up 4 bases and J gave up 2 bases; unmatched junction bases: 8. This CDR3 has 15 residues. The CDR3 loop reads CASSLGQGPTYEQYF. The CDR3 DNA reads TGCGCCAGCAGCCTAGGACAGGGCCCCACCTACGAGCAGTACTTC.

The V and J genes are TRBV7-6 and TRBJ1-5, with TRBD1 as a possible D gene (6 bases). The germline gives CDR1 SGHVS, CDR2 FNYEAQ. The CDR3 runs 14 residues. V was cut by 2 bases and J by 4 bases, with 9 bases left in between. The CDR3 spells CASSLQGINQPQHF. The CDR3 nucleotides read TGTGCCAGCAGCTTACAGGGGATAAATCAGCCCCAGCATTTT.

On this clone itself: The same CDR3 is also encoded by other DNA sequences in this sample. V and J are TRBV6-1 and TRBJ1-2; the D gene is possibly TRBD1 (6 bases). The length of the CDR3 is 15 residues. V lost 3 bases and J lost 5, with 16 bases in between. Germline CDR1 and CDR2: MNHNS and SASEGT. DNA for the CDR3: TGTGCCAGCAGTGATTTGCACAGGGAGTTTTATGGCTACACCTTC. The encoded protein is CASSDLHREFYGYTF.

This chain joins TRBV27 and TRBJ1-5, with no clear D. The CDR3 is 15 amino acids. Trimming pared 6 bases from V and 2 bases from J, leaving 14 bases between. Germline loops: CDR1 MNHEY, CDR2 SMNVEV (reference sequence). In DNA, the CDR3 is TGTGCCAGCAGCTTTGTGGGCTTGGGCAATCAGCCCCAGCATTTT. Its protein is CASSFVGLGNQPQHF.

In its sample, this clone was seen once. V usage is TRBV4-1 and J usage is TRBJ2-1, with 7 bases fitting TRBD2. Germline CDR1 and CDR2: MGHRA and YSYEKL. Trimming removed 4 bases from V and 0 bases from J; junction bases left unmatched: 9. This CDR3 is built from 17 residues. DNA of the CDR3: TGCGCCAGCAGCCTCAGCCCAAGCGGGACCTCCTACAATGAGCAGTTCTTC. Protein: CASSLSPSGTSYNEQFF.

The sample holds a few counts of this clone. This CDR3 reads CASSQGGGGTGELFF. CDR3 coding DNA: TGCGCCAGCAGCCAAGGCGGCGGTGGCACCGGGGAGCTGTTTTTT. The gene calls are TRBV4-1 and TRBJ2-2; no reliable D call. Trimming took 1 base from V and 4 from J, leaving 10 bases between them. This CDR3 is 15 amino acids long. Germline values: CDR1 MGHRA, CDR2 YSYEKL.

The chain joins TRBV27 to TRBJ1-4; D possibly corresponds to TRBD1 (6 bases). The CDR3 consists of 14 residues. The V end lost 0 bases, the J end lost 13 bases, and 15 bases lay between the germline ends. Germline V CDR1 and CDR2: MNHEY, SMNVEV (reference sequence). The CDR3 coding sequence is TGTGCCAGCAGTTTATCGCAGTTGACAGGCTCACTGTTTTTT. Protein sequence: CASSLSQLTGSLFF.

The rearrangement joins TRBV29-1 to TRBJ1-1; a weak D match, TRBD1 (6 bases). The length of the CDR3 is 12 residues. With 2 bases removed from V and 6 bases from J, the gap between germline ends came to 10 bases. The germline CDR1 and CDR2 sequences are SQVTM and ANQGSEA. Here the CDR3 reads CSVEPQGAEAFF. CDR3 nucleotide sequence: TGCAGCGTTGAACCACAGGGCGCTGAAGCTTTCTTT.

This rearrangement joins TRBV3-1 (or the pseudogene TRBV3-2) to TRBJ1-1, with D unresolved. This CDR3 is built from 11 residues. V lost 6 bases and J 7 bases, leaving 9 bases between the germline ends. CDR1 is LGHDT, CDR2 YNNKEL, per germline (reference sequence). CDR3 residues: CASRSNGEAFF. The CDR3 coding sequence is TGTGCCAGCAGGTCCAACGGTGAAGCTTTCTTT.

The chain couples TRBV19 to TRBJ2-7; 10 bases match TRBD1. The CDR3 is 13 amino acids. Germline lookup yields CDR1 LNHDA and CDR2 SQIVND (reference sequence). J lost 3 bases, V lost 10 bases, and 6 bases had no gene match. Here the CDR3 DNA reads TGTGCCACCTCGGACAGGGGGGACTACGAGCAGTACTTC. This sequence encodes CATSDRGDYEQYF.

The chain is built from TRBV5-6 and TRBJ2-7; 10 positions match TRBD2. The ends lost 2 bases at V and 5 bases at J; junction bases unmatched: 1. This CDR3 contains 13 residues. The germline CDR1 and CDR2 sequences are SGHDT and YYEEEE. The CDR3 is CASSLGTSDEQYF. The CDR3 DNA reads TGTGCCAGCAGCTTAGGGACTAGCGACGAGCAGTACTTC.

The CDR3 DNA sequence: TGTGCCAGTAGTATGTACAGACAGAACACTGAAGCTTTCTTT. Protein product: CASSMYRQNTEAFF. V and J are TRBV19 and TRBJ1-1, with no clear D. CDR1 and CDR2 (germline): LNHDA, SQIVND (reference sequence). V lost 3 bases and J lost 1, with 9 bases in between. This CDR3 comprises 14 residues.

The V and J genes are TRBV18 and TRBJ2-5; TRBD2 matches 9 bases. V shed 4 bases and J 5 bases; nucleotides not matched to a gene: 5. Germline assignment: CDR1 KGHSH and CDR2 LQKENI. The CDR3 is 14 residues long. DNA for the CDR3: TGTGCCAGCTCACTAAAGGCGGGAGGGGAGACCCAGTACTTC. Amino acids: CASSLKAGGETQYF.